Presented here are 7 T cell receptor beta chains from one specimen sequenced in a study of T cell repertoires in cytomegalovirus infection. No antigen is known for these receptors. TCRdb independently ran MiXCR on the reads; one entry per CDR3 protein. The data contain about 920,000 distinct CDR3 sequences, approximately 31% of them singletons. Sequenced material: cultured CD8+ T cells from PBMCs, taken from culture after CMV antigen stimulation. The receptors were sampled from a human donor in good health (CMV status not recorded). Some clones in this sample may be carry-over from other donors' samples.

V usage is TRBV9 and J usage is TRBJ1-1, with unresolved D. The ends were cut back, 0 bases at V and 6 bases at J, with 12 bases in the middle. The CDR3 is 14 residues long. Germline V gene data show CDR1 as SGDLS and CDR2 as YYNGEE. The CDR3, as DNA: TGTGCCAGCAGCGTAGGAGAGAGGCGTGCTGAAGCTTTCTTT. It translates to CASSVGERRAEAFF.

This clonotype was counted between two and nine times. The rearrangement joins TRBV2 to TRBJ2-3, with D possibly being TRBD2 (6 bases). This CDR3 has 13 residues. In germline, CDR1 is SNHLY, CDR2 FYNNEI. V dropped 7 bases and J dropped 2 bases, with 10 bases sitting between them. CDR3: CASIRTTTDTQYF. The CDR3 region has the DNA TGTGCCAGCATACGGACTACCACAGATACGCAGTATTTT.

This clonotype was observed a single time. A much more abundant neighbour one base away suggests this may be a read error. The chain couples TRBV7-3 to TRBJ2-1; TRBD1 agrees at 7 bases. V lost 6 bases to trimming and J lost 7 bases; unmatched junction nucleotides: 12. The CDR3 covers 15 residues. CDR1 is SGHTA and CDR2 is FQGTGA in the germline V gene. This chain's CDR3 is CASRPDRDVWNEQFF. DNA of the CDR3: TGTGCCAGCAGGCCTGACAGGGATGTATGGAATGAGCAGTTCTTC.

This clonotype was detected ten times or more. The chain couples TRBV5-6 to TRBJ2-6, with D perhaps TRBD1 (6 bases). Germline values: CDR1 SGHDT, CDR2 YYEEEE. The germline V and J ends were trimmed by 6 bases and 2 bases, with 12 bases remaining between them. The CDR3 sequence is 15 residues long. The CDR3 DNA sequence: TGTGCCAGCACTTTCAGGGGCGCTGGGGCCAACGTCCTGACTTTC. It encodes CASTFRGAGANVLTF.

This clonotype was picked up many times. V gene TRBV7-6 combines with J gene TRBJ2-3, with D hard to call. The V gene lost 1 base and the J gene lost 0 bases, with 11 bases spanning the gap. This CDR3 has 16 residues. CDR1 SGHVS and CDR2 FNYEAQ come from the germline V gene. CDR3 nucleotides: TGTGCCAGCAGCTTAGAGTATGCGAGAAGCACAGATACGCAGTATTTT. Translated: CASSLEYARSTDTQYF.

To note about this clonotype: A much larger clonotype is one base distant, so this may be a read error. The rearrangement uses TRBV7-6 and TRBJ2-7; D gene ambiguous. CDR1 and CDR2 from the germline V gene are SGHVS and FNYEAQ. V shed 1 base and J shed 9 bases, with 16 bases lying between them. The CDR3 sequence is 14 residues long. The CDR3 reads CASSLVSNPEGQYF. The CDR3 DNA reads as TGTGCCAGCAGCTTAGTGAGCAACCCTGAAGGGCAGTACTTC.

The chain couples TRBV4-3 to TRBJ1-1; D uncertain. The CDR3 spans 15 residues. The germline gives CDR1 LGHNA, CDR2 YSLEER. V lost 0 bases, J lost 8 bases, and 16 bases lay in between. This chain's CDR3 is CASSQERAGMTEAFF. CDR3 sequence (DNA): TGCGCCAGCAGCCAAGAAAGGGCGGGGATGACGGAAGCTTTCTTT.